These T cell receptor beta chains were read from a single sample in a study of blood T cell repertoires in COVID-19. Method: immunoSEQ multiplex PCR; TCRdb's copy keeps in-frame clones and lacks some. The repertoire consists of roughly 350,000 clones, with 85% occurring once and the leading ten covering about 3.6%. The sample was peripheral blood. These receptors came from a woman between 18 and 29 years old with acute or convalescent COVID-19. The CDR3 runs from the conserved cysteine through the conserved F or W. D genes are given only for firm matches. Some rows mark clone size as missing; the rest say once, few, many or name a class of expanded clone.

size	D	V	J	CDR3	DNA
NA	NA	TRBV2	TRBJ1-1	CASSGSEGRVTEAFF	TGTGCCAGCAGTGGTTCCGAGGGAAGGGTCACTGAAGCTTTCTTT
NA	NA	TRBV5-1	TRBJ1-1	CASSSGGALNTEAFF	TGCGCCAGCAGCTCTGGGGGGGCCCTGAACACTGAAGCTTTCTTT
few	TRBD2	TRBV3-1/TRBV3-2	TRBJ2-2	CASSQVRGRERSGELFF	TGTGCCAGCAGCCAAGTACGTGGGCGGGAGAGGTCCGGGGAGCTGTTTTTT
NA	NA	TRBV6-5	TRBJ2-7	CASSPGTGETYEQYF	TGTGCCAGCAGTCCCGGGACGGGAGAAACCTACGAGCAGTACTTC
NA	TRBD1	TRBV6-5	TRBJ1-3	CASSLDRVGNTIYF	TGTGCCAGCAGTTTAGACAGGGTTGGAAACACCATATATTTT
once	TRBD1	TRBV7-2	TRBJ2-5	CASIPDRALETQYF	TGTGCCAGCATCCCAGACAGGGCTTTAGAGACCCAGTACTTC
NA	TRBD2	TRBV5-1	TRBJ2-1	CASSLALAGNEQFF	TGCGCCAGCAGCTTGGCGCTAGCGGGAAACGAGCAGTTCTTC
NA	NA	TRBV20-1	TRBJ1-1	CSASGGIEAFF	TGCAGTGCCTCCGGGGGGATCGAAGCTTTCTTT
many	TRBD2	TRBV11-2	TRBJ2-3	CASSLETGRGAQDTQYF	TGTGCCAGCAGCCTCGAAACCGGGCGGGGGGCCCAAGATACGCAGTATTTT
NA	TRBD1	TRBV5-5	TRBJ1-1	CASSGRTGETEAFF	TGTGCCAGCAGCGGACGGACAGGGGAAACTGAAGCTTTCTTT
NA	NA	TRBV14	TRBJ1-1	CASSRGVSEAFF	TGTGCCAGCAGCCGCGGGGTTTCTGAAGCTTTCTTT
NA	TRBD1	TRBV7-8	TRBJ2-7	CASSPRDRGYEQYF	TGTGCCAGCAGCCCACGGGACAGGGGCTACGAGCAGTACTTC
NA	NA	TRBV11-2	TRBJ1-2	CASSPGRTSTPYGYTF	TGTGCCAGCAGCCCCGGGAGGACTTCAACCCCCTATGGCTACACCTTC
few	NA	TRBV27	TRBJ1-5	CASSLSGREGQPQHF	TGTGCCAGCAGTTTATCGGGCCGGGAGGGTCAGCCCCAGCATTTT
few	NA	TRBV3-1/TRBV3-2	TRBJ1-6	CASSQEGANSPLHF	TGTGCCAGCAGCCAAGAAGGGGCCAATTCACCCCTCCACTTT
NA	TRBD1	TRBV5-1	TRBJ2-7	CASSSGQAWNEQYF	TGCGCCAGCAGCTCGGGACAGGCGTGGAACGAGCAGTACTTC
once	TRBD1	TRBV19	TRBJ1-4	CASSTPGQGNEKLFF	TGTGCCAGTAGTACGCCGGGACAGGGTAATGAAAAACTGTTTTTT
NA	NA	TRBV6-5	TRBJ1-1	CASSLRNTEAFF	TGTGCCAGCAGCCTGAGGAACACTGAAGCTTTCTTT
NA	NA	TRBV24-1	TRBJ2-1	CATSDFRRSDEQFF	TGTGCCACCAGTGATTTCCGGCGGAGCGATGAGCAGTTCTTC